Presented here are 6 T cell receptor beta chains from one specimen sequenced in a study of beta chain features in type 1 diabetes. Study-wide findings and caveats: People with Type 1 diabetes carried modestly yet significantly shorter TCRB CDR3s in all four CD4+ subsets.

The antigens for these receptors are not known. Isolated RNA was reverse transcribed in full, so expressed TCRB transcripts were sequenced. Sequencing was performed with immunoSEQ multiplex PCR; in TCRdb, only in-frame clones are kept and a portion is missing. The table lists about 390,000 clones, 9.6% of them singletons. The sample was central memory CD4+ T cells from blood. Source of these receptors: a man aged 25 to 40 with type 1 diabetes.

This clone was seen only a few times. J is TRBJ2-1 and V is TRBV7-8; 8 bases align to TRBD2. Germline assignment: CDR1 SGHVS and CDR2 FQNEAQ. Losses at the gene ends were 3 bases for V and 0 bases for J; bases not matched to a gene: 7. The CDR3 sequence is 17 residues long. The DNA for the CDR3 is TGTGCCAGCAGCTTCCTGTCGGGGGGGAGCTCCTACAATGAGCAGTTCTTC. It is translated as CASSFLSGGSSYNEQFF.

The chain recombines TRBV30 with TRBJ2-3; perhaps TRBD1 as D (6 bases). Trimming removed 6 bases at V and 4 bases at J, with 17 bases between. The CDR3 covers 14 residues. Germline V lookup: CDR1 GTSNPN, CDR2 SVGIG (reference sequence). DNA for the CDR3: TGTGCCTGTCCCAAGGGTCAGGGGTCAGATACGCAGTATTTT. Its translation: CACPKGQGSDTQYF.

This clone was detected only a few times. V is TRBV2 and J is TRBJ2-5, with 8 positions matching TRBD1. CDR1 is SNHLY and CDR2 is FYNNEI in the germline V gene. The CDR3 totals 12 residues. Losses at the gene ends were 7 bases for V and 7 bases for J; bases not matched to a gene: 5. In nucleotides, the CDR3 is TGTGCCAGCAAGGACAGGGCGGGGACCCAGTACTTC. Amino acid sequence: CASKDRAGTQYF. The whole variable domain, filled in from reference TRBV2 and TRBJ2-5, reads EPEVTQTPSHQVTQMGQEVILRCVPISNHLYFYWYRQILGQKVEFLVSFYNNEISEKSEIFDDQFSVERPDGSNFTLKIRSTKLEDSAMYFCASKDRAGTQYFGPGTRLLVL.

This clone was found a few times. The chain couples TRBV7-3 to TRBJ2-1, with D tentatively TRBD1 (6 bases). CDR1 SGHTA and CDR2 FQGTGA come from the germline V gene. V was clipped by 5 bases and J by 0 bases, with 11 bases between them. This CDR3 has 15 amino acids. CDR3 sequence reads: CASSPGHSSYNEQFF. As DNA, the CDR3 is TGTGCCAGCAGCCCGGGACATAGCTCCTACAATGAGCAGTTCTTC.

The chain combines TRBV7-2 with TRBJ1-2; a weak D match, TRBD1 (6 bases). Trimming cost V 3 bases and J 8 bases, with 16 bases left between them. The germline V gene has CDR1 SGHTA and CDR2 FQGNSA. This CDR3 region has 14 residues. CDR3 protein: CASSLITGNLGYTF. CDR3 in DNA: TGTGCCAGCAGCTTGATTACAGGGAATCTGGGCTACACCTTC. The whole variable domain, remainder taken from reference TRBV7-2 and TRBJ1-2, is GAGVSQSPSNKVTEKGKDVELRCDPISGHTALYWYRQSLGQGLEFLIYFQGNSAPDKSGLPSDRFSAERTGGSVSTLTIQRTQQEDSAVYLCASSLITGNLGYTFGSGTRLTVV.

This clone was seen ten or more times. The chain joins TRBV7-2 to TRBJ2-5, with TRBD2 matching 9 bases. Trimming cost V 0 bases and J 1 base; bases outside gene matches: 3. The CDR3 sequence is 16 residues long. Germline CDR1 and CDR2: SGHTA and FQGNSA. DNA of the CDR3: TGTGCCAGCAGCTTAGCTTTGACTAGCGGCCAAGAGACCCAGTACTTC. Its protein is CASSLALTSGQETQYF.